Below are 13 T cell receptor beta chains sequenced from a single sample in a study of Ad26.COV2.S vaccination and SARS-CoV-2 variants. TCRdb's copy holds only in-frame clones and misses some; the assay was immunoSEQ multiplex PCR. The table lists a few hundred thousand clones, over 80% of them singletons. The treatment: some 20 received Ad26.COV2.S at low or high dose, single or two shots; about 5 received placebo; per-sample allocation not given. Sample collection was performed on day 63 after the first vaccine or placebo injection. The specimen was peripheral blood, collected in a trial of Ad26.COV2.S vaccine versus placebo. These receptors were taken from a person between 18 and 60 years old who received the Ad26.COV2.S COVID-19 vaccine or a placebo.

The chain recombines TRBV11-2 with TRBJ2-5; TRBD2 agrees at 7 bases. V dropped 4 bases and J dropped 3; count of bases not matched to a gene: 5. Germline V gene lookup returns CDR1 SGHAT and CDR2 FQNNGV. The length of the CDR3 is 14 residues. CDR3 sequence reads: CASSSGLKEETQYF. CDR3 coding DNA: TGTGCCAGCAGCTCGGGACTAAAAGAAGAGACCCAGTACTTC.

This clone appeared once. The chain has TRBV27 and TRBJ1-6, with 7 bases identical to TRBD1. V trimming: 8 bases; J trimming: 14 bases; junction bases outside the gene matches: 6. The CDR3 runs to 11 residues. Germline V gene data show CDR1 as MNHEY and CDR2 as SMNVEV (reference sequence). CDR3: CASATGRSLHF. DNA for the CDR3: TGTGCCAGCGCGACAGGGCGGTCCCTCCACTTT.

The chain combines TRBV11-2 with TRBJ2-5, with D unresolved. Germline assignment: CDR1 SGHAT and CDR2 FQNNGV. The CDR3 loop spans 14 amino acids. V lost 1 base and J 10 bases, leaving 16 bases between the germline ends. The CDR3 region is CASSLGKSGDIQYF. CDR3 sequence (DNA): TGTGCCAGCAGCTTAGGAAAAAGTGGCGACATCCAGTACTTC.

A word on this clone: The same CDR3 also results from other DNA sequences found in this sample. The chain has TRBV19 and TRBJ1-1, with D perhaps TRBD1 (6 bases). CDR1 and CDR2 (germline): LNHDA, SQIVND (reference sequence). The CDR3 has 13 residues. The V gene lost 4 bases and the J gene lost 3 bases, with 9 bases spanning the gap. The CDR3 protein is CASSNRVDTEAFF. The CDR3 DNA is TGTGCCAGTAGTAACAGGGTGGACACTGAAGCTTTCTTT.

This chain links TRBV15 with TRBJ2-7, with a tentative D call TRBD2 (7 bases). The CDR3 sequence is 15 residues long. Germline CDR1 is LNHNV and CDR2 is YYDKDF (reference sequence). The ends were cut back, 4 bases at V and 4 bases at J, with 17 bases in the middle. The CDR3 loop reads CATSIGGADLYEQYF. CDR3 nucleotides: TGTGCCACCAGCATTGGGGGGGCGGATTTGTACGAGCAGTACTTC. Together with reference TRBV15 and TRBJ2-7, the CDR3 gives the full variable domain: DAMVIQNPRYQVTQFGKPVTLSCSQTLNHNVMYWYQQKSSQAPKLLFHYYDKDFNNEADTPDNFQSRRPNTSFCFLDIRSPGLGDTAMYLCATSIGGADLYEQYFGPGTRLTVT.

Points on this clone: Additional DNA sequences in this sample encode the identical CDR3. The chain links TRBV28 to TRBJ1-2, with 7 bases identical to TRBD1. The CDR3 is 13 amino acids. CDR1 is MDHEN and CDR2 is SYDVKM in the germline V gene. The trim removed 2 bases at V and 4 bases at J, leaving 1 base unmatched. CDR3 protein: CASSLTGAYGYTF. CDR3 DNA: TGTGCCAGCAGTTTAACAGGGGCCTATGGCTACACCTTC.

The J gene is TRBJ1-5, the V gene TRBV2; D remains unclear. This CDR3 region has 15 residues. Germline CDR1 is SNHLY and CDR2 is FYNNEI. Deletions cut 3 bases from V and 4 bases from J, with 13 bases between. The CDR3: CASSDWSPRNQPQHF. The CDR3 bases are TGTGCCAGCAGTGATTGGTCCCCAAGGAATCAGCCCCAGCATTTT.

V gene TRBV7-2 combines with J gene TRBJ2-7; 8 bases are shared with TRBD2. Per germline, CDR1 SGHTA and CDR2 FQGNSA. The trim removed 2 bases at V and 2 bases at J, leaving 5 bases unmatched. The CDR3 has 15 amino acids. The CDR3 DNA sequence: TGTGCCAGCAGCTTAAGCTCCGGGGGGGCCTACGAGCAGTACTTC. It codes for CASSLSSGGAYEQYF.

This clone was counted once. This rearrangement joins TRBV5-8 to TRBJ2-3; 9 positions agree with TRBD1. CDR1 and CDR2 from the germline V gene are SGHTS and YDEGEE. V shed 3 bases and J 1 base; nucleotides not matched to a gene: 6. The CDR3 covers 16 residues. This CDR3 is CASSSGTGIRTDTQYF. The DNA of the CDR3 is TGTGCCAGCAGCTCAGGGACAGGGATCCGCACAGATACGCAGTATTTT.

The rearrangement uses TRBV6-5 and TRBJ2-7; D is tentatively TRBD1 or TRBD2 (5 bases each). Between the trimmed V and J ends, which lost 0 bases and 2 bases, there was a span of 14 bases. The CDR3 has 16 amino acids. The germline V gene has CDR1 MNHEY and CDR2 SVGAGI. CDR3 region: CASSYSIFGAPYEQYF. CDR3 coding DNA: TGTGCCAGCAGTTACTCGATCTTCGGGGCCCCCTACGAGCAGTACTTC.

The chain is built from TRBV5-4 and TRBJ1-2; a weak D match, TRBD1 (5 bases). The CDR3 totals 17 residues. CDR1 is SGHNT, CDR2 YYREEE, per germline (reference sequence). With 0 bases removed from V and 0 bases from J, the gap between germline ends came to 15 bases. The CDR3 DNA sequence: TGTGCCAGCAGCTTGGAAGGGGTAGCAGAAGCTAACTATGGCTACACCTTC. This encodes CASSLEGVAEANYGYTF.

The chain has TRBV5-1 and TRBJ2-2; unclear D gene. This CDR3 has 18 amino acids. Between the trimmed V and J ends, which lost 0 bases and 0 bases, there was a span of 15 bases. The germline CDR1 and CDR2 sequences are SGHRS and YFSETQ. In DNA form, the CDR3 reads TGCGCCAGCAGCTTGGGTACTCTGGCGCCCCCGAACACCGGGGAGCTGTTTTTT. This codes for CASSLGTLAPPNTGELFF.

The chain is built from TRBV2 and TRBJ2-1; maybe TRBD1 (6 bases). The ends were cut back, 5 bases at V and 8 bases at J, with 10 bases in the middle. From germline, CDR1 is SNHLY and CDR2 FYNNEI. There are 12 residues in the CDR3. The CDR3 reads CASSWDNYEQFF. The CDR3, as DNA: TGTGCCAGCAGTTGGGACAACTATGAGCAGTTCTTC.